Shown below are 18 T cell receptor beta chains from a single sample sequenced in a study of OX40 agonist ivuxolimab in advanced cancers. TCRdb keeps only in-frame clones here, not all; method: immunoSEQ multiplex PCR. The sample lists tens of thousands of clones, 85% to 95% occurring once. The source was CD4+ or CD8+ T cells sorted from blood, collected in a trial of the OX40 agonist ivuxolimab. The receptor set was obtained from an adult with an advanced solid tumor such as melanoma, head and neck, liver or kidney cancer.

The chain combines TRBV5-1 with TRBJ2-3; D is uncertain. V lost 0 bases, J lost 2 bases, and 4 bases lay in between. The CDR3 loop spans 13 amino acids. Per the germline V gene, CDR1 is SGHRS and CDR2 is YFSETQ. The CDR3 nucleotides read TGCGCCAGCAGCTTGGAGATCACAGATACGCAGTATTTT. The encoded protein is CASSLEITDTQYF.

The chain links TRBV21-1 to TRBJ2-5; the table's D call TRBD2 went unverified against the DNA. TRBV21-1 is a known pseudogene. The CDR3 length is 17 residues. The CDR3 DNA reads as TGTGCCAGCAGCAAATTAAGAACGGGAGGACCGTATGAGACCCAGTACTTC. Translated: CASSKLRTGGPYETQYF.

The CDR3 DNA is TGTGCCAGCAGCTTTGGGACAGTGGCCTACGAGCAGTACTTC. Protein: CASSFGTVAYEQYF. V and J are TRBV5-6 and TRBJ2-7; TRBD1 aligns across 7 bases. CDR3 size: 14 residues. V shed 2 bases, J shed 2 bases, and the junction held 4 bases outside the gene matches. Looked up from germline, CDR1 is SGHDT and CDR2 is YYEEEE.

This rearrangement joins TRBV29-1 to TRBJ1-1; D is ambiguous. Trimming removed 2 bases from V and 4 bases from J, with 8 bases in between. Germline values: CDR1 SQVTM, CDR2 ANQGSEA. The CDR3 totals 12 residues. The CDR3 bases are TGCAGCGTTGAACTTTTGGGCACTGAAGCTTTCTTT. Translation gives CSVELLGTEAFF.

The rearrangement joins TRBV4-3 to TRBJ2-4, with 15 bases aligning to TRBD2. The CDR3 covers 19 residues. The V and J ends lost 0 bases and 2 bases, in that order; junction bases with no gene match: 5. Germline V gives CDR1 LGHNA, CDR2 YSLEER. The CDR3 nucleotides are TGCGCCAGCAGCCAAGAATGGGGACTAGCGGGAGGTTCCAAAAACATTCAGTACTTC. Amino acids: CASSQEWGLAGGSKNIQYF.

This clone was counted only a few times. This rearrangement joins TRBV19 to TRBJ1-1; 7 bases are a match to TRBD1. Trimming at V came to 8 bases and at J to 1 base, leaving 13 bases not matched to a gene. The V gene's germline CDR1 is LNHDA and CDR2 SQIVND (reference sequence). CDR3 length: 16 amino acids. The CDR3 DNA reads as TGTGCCAGTTTTCCCTCCATCCGGGACAGGAACACTGAAGCTTTCTTT. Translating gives CASFPSIRDRNTEAFF.

In DNA form, the CDR3 reads TGTGCCAGTAGTAAGGGGACAGGACAATACGAGCAGTACTTC. It encodes CASSKGTGQYEQYF. The chain joins TRBV19 to TRBJ2-7; 8 nucleotides line up with TRBD1. Per germline, CDR1 LNHDA and CDR2 SQIVND (reference sequence). The CDR3 is 14 amino acids. With V trimmed by 4 bases and J by 4 bases, 6 bases remained unmatched.

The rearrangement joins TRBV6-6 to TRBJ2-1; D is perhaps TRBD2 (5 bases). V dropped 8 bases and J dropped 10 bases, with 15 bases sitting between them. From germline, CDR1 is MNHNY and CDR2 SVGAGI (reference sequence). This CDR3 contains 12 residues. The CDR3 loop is CASRLSPDEQFF. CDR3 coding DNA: TGTGCCAGCCGACTATCTCCAGACGAGCAGTTCTTC.

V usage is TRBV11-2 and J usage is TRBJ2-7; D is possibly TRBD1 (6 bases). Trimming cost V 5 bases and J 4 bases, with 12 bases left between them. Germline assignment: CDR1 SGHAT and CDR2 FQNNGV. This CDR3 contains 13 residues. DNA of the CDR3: TGTGCCAGCAGCCGAGGGACACCTTACGAGCAGTACTTC. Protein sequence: CASSRGTPYEQYF.

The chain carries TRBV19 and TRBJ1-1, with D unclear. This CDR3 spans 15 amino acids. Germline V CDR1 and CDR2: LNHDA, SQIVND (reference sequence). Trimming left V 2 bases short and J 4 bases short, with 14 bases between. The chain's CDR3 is CASSIFGLESTEAFF. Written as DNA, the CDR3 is TGTGCCAGTAGTATATTTGGCCTGGAGAGCACTGAAGCTTTCTTT.

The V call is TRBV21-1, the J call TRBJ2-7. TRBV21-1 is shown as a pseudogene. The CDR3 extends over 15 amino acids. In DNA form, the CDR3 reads TGTGCCAGCAGCATTCCGGGACCGCCGATTTACGAGCAGTACTTC. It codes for CASSIPGPPIYEQYF.

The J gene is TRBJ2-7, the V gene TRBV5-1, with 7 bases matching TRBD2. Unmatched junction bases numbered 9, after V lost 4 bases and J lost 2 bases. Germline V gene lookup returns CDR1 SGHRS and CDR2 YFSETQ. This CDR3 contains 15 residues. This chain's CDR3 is CASSPGRGPTYEQYF. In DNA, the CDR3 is TGCGCCAGCAGCCCGGGGAGGGGTCCCACCTACGAGCAGTACTTC.

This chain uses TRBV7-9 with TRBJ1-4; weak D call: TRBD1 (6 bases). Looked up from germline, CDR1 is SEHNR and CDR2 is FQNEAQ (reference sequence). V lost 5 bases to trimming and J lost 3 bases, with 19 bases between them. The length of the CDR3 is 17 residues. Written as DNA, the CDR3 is TGTGCCAGCAGCCCACAGGGAGTCCCCCCGGCTAATGAAAAACTGTTTTTT. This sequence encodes CASSPQGVPPANEKLFF.

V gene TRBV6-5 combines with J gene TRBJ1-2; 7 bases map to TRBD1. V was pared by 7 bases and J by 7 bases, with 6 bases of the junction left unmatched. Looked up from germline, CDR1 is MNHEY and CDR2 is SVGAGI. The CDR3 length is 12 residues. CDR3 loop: CASTPQGSGYTF. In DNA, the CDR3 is TGTGCCAGCACTCCACAGGGGTCTGGCTACACCTTC.

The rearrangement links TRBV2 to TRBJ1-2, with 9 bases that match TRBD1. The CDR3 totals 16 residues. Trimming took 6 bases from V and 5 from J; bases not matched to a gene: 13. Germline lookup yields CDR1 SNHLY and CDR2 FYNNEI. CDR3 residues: CASSELRTGARYGYTF. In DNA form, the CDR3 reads TGTGCCAGCAGCGAACTTAGGACAGGGGCTCGGTATGGCTACACCTTC.

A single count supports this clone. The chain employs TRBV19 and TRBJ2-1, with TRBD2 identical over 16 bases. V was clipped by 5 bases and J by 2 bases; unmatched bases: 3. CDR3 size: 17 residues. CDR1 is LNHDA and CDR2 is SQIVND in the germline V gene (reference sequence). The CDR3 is CASSLGLAGGPYNEQFF. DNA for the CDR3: TGTGCCAGTAGTCTGGGACTAGCGGGAGGGCCCTACAATGAGCAGTTCTTC.

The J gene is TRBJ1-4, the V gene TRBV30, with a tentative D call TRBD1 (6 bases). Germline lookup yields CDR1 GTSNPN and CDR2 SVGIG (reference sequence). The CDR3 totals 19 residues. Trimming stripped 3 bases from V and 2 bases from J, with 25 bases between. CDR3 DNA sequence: TGTGCCTGGAGCGATTCCGGGACATTCTTTCGGGGGACTAATGAAAAACTGTTTTTT. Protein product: CAWSDSGTFFRGTNEKLFF.

CDR3 residues: CASSQETSGRPGANVLTF. The CDR3, as DNA: TGCGCCAGCAGCCAAGAAACAAGCGGGAGGCCTGGGGCCAACGTCCTGACTTTC. The chain combines TRBV4-1 with TRBJ2-6; 9 bases agree with TRBD2. With V trimmed by 0 bases and J by 2 bases, 5 bases remained unmatched. Germline V CDR1 and CDR2: MGHRA, YSYEKL. CDR3 length equals 18 residues.